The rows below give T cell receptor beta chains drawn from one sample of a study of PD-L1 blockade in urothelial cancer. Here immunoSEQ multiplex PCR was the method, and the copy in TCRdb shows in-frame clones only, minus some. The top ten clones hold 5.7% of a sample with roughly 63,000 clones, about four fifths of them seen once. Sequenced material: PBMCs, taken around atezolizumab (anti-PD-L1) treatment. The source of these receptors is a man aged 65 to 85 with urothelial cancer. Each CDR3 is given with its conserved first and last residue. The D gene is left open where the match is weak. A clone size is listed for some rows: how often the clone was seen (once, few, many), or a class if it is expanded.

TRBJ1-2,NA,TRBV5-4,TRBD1,TGTGCCAGCAGCTTGTCCGTACGTATCGACAGGGCTGGTGGCTACACCTTC,CASSLSVRIDRAGGYTF
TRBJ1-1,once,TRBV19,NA,TGTGCCCTGGGGGGCACTGAAGCTTTCTTT,CALGGTEAFF
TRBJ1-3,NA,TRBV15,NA,TGTGCCACCAGCAAAGGTCCCCGACAGCTCTCTGGAAACACCATATATTTT,CATSKGPRQLSGNTIYF
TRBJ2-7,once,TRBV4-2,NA,TGTGCCAGCAGCCAAGATAAAGGGCGGGCCTCCTACGAGCAGTACTTC,CASSQDKGRASYEQYF
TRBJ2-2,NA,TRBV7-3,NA,TGTGCCAGCAGCTATGAAGCTGGGGGGAATGCCGGGGAGCTGTTTTTT,CASSYEAGGNAGELFF
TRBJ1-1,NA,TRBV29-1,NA,TGCAGCGTTGCGAGCCAGGGGTACACTGAAGCTTTCTTT,CSVASQGYTEAFF
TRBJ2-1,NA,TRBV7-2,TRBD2,TGTGCCAGCAGCCTTAGCGGGACTCAGAACAATGAGCAGTTCTTC,CASSLSGTQNNEQFF
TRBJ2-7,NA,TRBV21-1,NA,TGTGCCAGCAGCAAAGTCGGGACTAGCCCCACGGTCCCCACTGGGAACTACGAGCAGTACTTC,CASSKVGTSPTVPTGNYEQYF
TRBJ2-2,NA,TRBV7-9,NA,TGTGCCAGCAGCTGGCAGGGTGAATCCGGGGAGCTGTTTTTT,CASSWQGESGELFF
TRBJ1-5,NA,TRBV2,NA,TGTGCCAGCAGTGAAGCGGGGAGGACGCCCAATCAGCCCCAGCATTTT,CASSEAGRTPNQPQHF
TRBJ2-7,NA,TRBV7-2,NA,TGTGCCAGCAGAAGGGGGGGAGGCTACGAGCAGTACTTC,CASRRGGGYEQYF
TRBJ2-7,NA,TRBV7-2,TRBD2,TGTGCCAGCAGCGTTACTAGCGGGAGATACGAGCAGTACTTC,CASSVTSGRYEQYF
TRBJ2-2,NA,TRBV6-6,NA,TGTGCCAGCAGTTACGAACAGGAGATCACCGGGGAGCTGTTTTTT,CASSYEQEITGELFF
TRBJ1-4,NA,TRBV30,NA,TGTGCCTGGAGTCCTATTACGGGGGGCAGTGAAAAACTGTTTTTT,CAWSPITGGSEKLFF
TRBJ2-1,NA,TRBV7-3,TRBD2,TGTGCCAGCAGCTTGGGGACTAGCGGTAATGAGCAGTTCTTC,CASSLGTSGNEQFF
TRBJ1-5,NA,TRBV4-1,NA,TGCGCCAGCAGCCAAGTCGCAGGGGTGAGTCCCCAGCATTTT,CASSQVAGVSPQHF
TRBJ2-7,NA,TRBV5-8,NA,TGTGCCAGCAGACCCAGGCAGGGGCTGTACGAGCAGTACTTC,CASRPRQGLYEQYF
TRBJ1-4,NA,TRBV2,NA,TGTGCCAGCGGTGGACTAACAACTAATGAAAAACTGTTTTTT,CASGGLTTNEKLFF
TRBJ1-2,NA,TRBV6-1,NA,TGTGCCAGCAGTGGACTTTCTAACTATGGCTACACCTTC,CASSGLSNYGYTF
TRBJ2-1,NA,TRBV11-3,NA,TGTGCCAGCAGCTCCCTGACAGGGAGGTCATACAATGAGCAGTTCTTC,CASSSLTGRSYNEQFF
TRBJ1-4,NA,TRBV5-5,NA,TGTGCCAGCAGCTTGGACGCGATCGACAGAAGGTTGTTTTTT,CASSLDAIDRRLFF
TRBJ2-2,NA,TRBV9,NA,TGTGCCAGCAGCGTCTTGACAGGGAACACCGGGGAGCTGTTTTTT,CASSVLTGNTGELFF
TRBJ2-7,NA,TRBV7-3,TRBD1,TGTGCCAGCAGCTTAAGGGCGGGACAGGGGGCCGAGCAGTACTTC,CASSLRAGQGAEQYF
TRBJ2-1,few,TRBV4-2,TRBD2,TGTGCCAGCAGCCAAGATGTGCGAGCGGGAGGCATTGAGCAGTTCTTC,CASSQDVRAGGIEQFF
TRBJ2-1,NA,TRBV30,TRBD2,TGTGCCTGGAGTGGGACTAGCGGGAGGTCCTACAATGAGCAGTTCTTC,CAWSGTSGRSYNEQFF
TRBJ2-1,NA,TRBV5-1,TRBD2,TGCGCCAGCAGCTTGCTGACTAGCGGGAGTAACGATGAGCAGTTCTTC,CASSLLTSGSNDEQFF
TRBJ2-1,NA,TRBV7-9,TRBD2,TGTGCCAGCAGCGACCCGGGACTAGCGGGAGGGGAAGAGCAGTTCTTC,CASSDPGLAGGEEQFF
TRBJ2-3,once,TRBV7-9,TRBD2,TGTGCCAGCAGCTCTGGGACTAGCGGGAGTCCGGGAGATACGCAGTATTTT,CASSSGTSGSPGDTQYF
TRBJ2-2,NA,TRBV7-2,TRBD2,TGTGCCAGCAGCCGAGCGGGGGTGAACACCGGGGAGCTGTTTTTT,CASSRAGVNTGELFF
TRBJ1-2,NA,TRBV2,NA,TGTGCCAGCCGTATGGGGGACGGGGGTGGCTACACCTTC,CASRMGDGGGYTF
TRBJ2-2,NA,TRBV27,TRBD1,TGTGCCAGCAGTCGACGACAGGGGGCACGGACCGGGGAGCTGTTTTTT,CASSRRQGARTGELFF
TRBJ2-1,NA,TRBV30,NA,TGTGCCTGGAGTGTTGGGACTGGGAATGAGCAGTTCTTC,CAWSVGTGNEQFF
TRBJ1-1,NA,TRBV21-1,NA,TGTGCCAGCAGCAAATCATCCGGGAGCTCTTGCGCTGAAGCTTTCTTT,CASSKSSGSSCAEAFF
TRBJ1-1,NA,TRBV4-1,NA,TGCGCCAGCAGCCAAGCGGGGGGCGGGAGCACTGAAGCTTTCTTT,CASSQAGGGSTEAFF
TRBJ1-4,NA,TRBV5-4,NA,TGTGCCAGCAGCCTGATCCCGGGGGAAAAACTGTTTTTT,CASSLIPGEKLFF
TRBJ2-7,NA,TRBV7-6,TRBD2,TGTGCCAGCAGCTTGACTAGCGGGGCGCAATATGAGCAGTACTTC,CASSLTSGAQYEQYF
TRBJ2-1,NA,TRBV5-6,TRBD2,TGTGCCAGCAGCACTGGACTAGCCGACAATGAGCAGTTCTTC,CASSTGLADNEQFF
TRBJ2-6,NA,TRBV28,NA,TGTGCCAGCAGTTCATCTGGGGCCAACGTCCTGACTTTC,CASSSSGANVLTF
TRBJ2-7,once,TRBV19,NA,TGTGCCAGTAGTACGGTCGGGGTACCCTACGAGCAGTACTTC,CASSTVGVPYEQYF
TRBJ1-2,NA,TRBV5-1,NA,TGCGCCAGCAGCTTGACTCGCCCAGGCTCTGGGGGCTACACCTTC,CASSLTRPGSGGYTF